This TCR beta chain was profiled in a study of cytomegalovirus exposure and HLA in healthy donors. The germline V gene encodes CDR1 MNHEY and CDR2 SMNVEV (reference sequence). This CDR3 region has 11 residues. V trimming: 11 bases; J trimming: 4 bases; junction bases outside the gene matches: 5. Whole-study results and caveats: A few CMV-associated chains were confirmed in vitro to be specific for CMV antigens.

PCR used 60 Vbeta primers and 13 Jbeta primers. TCRdb keeps only in-frame clones here, not all; method: immunoSEQ multiplex PCR. Of under 150,000 clones in the sample, 79% were seen once. To note about this clone: Antigen: not known.

Sample: PBMCs. The receptor was derived from a female donor in good health and CMV-seronegative. J is TRBJ2-7 and V is TRBV27; 7 nucleotides align to TRBD1. The DNA for the CDR3 is TGTGCCTCTCACAGGGGATACGAGCAGTACTTC. Its protein product is CASHRGYEQYF.